The 21 T cell receptor beta chains below come from one sample, sequenced in a study of T cell clones after liver transplantation. Only in-frame clones appear in the TCRdb table, and some are missing; sequencing was by immunoSEQ multiplex PCR. The sample comprises over 50,000 clones, roughly 84% of which are singletons, and about 8.9% rests with the top ten. This sample comprised CD4+ T cells from blood, obtained before liver transplant. The receptor source for this set is a human donor who received a liver transplant.

The chain carries TRBV5-1 and TRBJ2-2, with 7 bases identical to TRBD2. CDR3 size: 15 residues. Germline lookup yields CDR1 SGHRS and CDR2 YFSETQ. V lost 0 bases to trimming and J lost 8 bases; unmatched junction nucleotides: 7. CDR3 DNA: TGCGCCAGCAGCTTGGTGGCGGGGGACGGTGGGGAGCTGTTTTTT. Protein: CASSLVAGDGGELFF.

This clone was seen a single time. The chain recombines TRBV4-1 with TRBJ2-3, with 8 bases lining up with TRBD2. The V and J ends lost 0 bases and 1 base, in that order; junction bases with no gene match: 0. CDR1 MGHRA and CDR2 YSYEKL come from the germline V gene. The CDR3 length is 15 residues. The DNA for the CDR3 is TGCGCCAGCAGCCAAGAGACTAGCGGCACAGATACGCAGTATTTT. Encoded protein: CASSQETSGTDTQYF.

The rearrangement joins TRBV18 to TRBJ2-5; possible D gene TRBD2, 6 bases. CDR1 is KGHSH, CDR2 LQKENI, per germline. Trimming shortened V by 6 bases and J by 4 bases, and 15 bases separated the two germline ends. There are 14 residues in the CDR3. The CDR3 nucleotides read TGTGCCAGCTCCCTCCGACTAGAAGCAGAGACCCAGTACTTC. It codes for CASSLRLEAETQYF.

The chain uses TRBV29-1 and TRBJ2-3; possibly TRBD1 or TRBD2 for D (7 bases each). CDR3 length: 15 amino acids. The germline V gene has CDR1 SQVTM and CDR2 ANQGSEA. V was clipped by 1 base and J by 3 bases, with 14 bases between them. For the CDR3, the DNA is TGCAGCGTTGAAGGGCAGGGGGGGGATACAGATACGCAGTATTTT. Amino acid sequence: CSVEGQGGDTDTQYF.

The chain uses TRBV27 and TRBJ1-2; D uncertain. Germline V gene data show CDR1 as MNHEY and CDR2 as SMNVEV (reference sequence). The CDR3 has 12 amino acids. With 6 bases removed from V and 3 bases from J, the gap between germline ends came to 8 bases. The CDR3: CASRREDYGYTF. Here the CDR3 DNA reads TGTGCCAGCAGGAGGGAGGACTATGGCTACACCTTC.

The chain uses TRBV5-6 and TRBJ1-1, with 9 bases that match TRBD1. The ends lost 4 bases at V and 2 bases at J; junction bases unmatched: 3. Germline V gene sequence: CDR1 SGHDT, CDR2 YYEEEE. This CDR3 comprises 14 residues. The DNA of the CDR3 is TGTGCCAGCAGCCAGGACAGGGGAAACACTGAAGCTTTCTTT. Translated: CASSQDRGNTEAFF. The full variable domain, rest sourced from reference TRBV5-6 and TRBJ1-1, is DAGVTQSPTHLIKTRGQQVTLRCSPKSGHDTVSWYQQALGQGPQFIFQYYEEEERQRGNFPDRFSGHQFPNYSSELNVNALLLGDSALYLCASSQDRGNTEAFFGQGTRLTVV.

In its sample, this clone was seen once. J is TRBJ2-5 and V is TRBV18; D is perhaps TRBD1 or TRBD2 (6 bases each). The DNA end favors TRBJ2-7, so the J call may be wrong. This CDR3 contains 14 residues. Germline values: CDR1 KGHSH, CDR2 LQKENI. Here the CDR3 reads CASSPRGAPYEQYF. The CDR3 DNA reads TGTGCCAGCTCACCACGGGGGGCCCCCTACGAGCAGTACTTC.

The chain joins TRBV6-5 to TRBJ1-3, with TRBD1 as a possible D gene (5 bases). The germline V gene has CDR1 MNHEY and CDR2 SVGAGI. The CDR3 extends over 15 amino acids. V dropped 6 bases and J dropped 0 bases, with 12 bases sitting between them. CDR3 residues: CASRNGGSSGNTIYF. CDR3 bases: TGTGCCAGCAGGAACGGGGGGAGCTCTGGAAACACCATATATTTT.

This chain joins TRBV7-9 and TRBJ1-3, with 7 bases fitting TRBD1. Germline CDR1 reads SEHNR; CDR2 reads FQNEAQ (reference sequence). The CDR3 runs to 15 residues. After removal of 4 bases from V and 0 bases from J, the junction contained 3 bases not matched to a gene. The CDR3, as DNA: TGTGCCAGCAGCTCCGGGACAGACTCTGGAAACACCATATATTTT. As protein: CASSSGTDSGNTIYF.

The chain links TRBV7-2 to TRBJ2-5, with 11 bases lining up with TRBD2. This CDR3 is 14 amino acids long. Trimming cost V 0 bases and J 9 bases; bases outside gene matches: 3. Germline CDR1 and CDR2: SGHTA and FQGNSA. The CDR3 region is CASSLASGGVPQYF. In nucleotides, the CDR3 is TGTGCCAGCAGCTTAGCTAGCGGGGGGGTGCCCCAGTACTTC.

The genes are TRBV18 and TRBJ2-3; D not certain. Per the germline V gene, CDR1 is KGHSH and CDR2 is LQKENI. Trimming removed 5 bases at V and 4 bases at J, with 19 bases between. There are 16 residues in the CDR3. This chain's CDR3 is CASSIFVTSEADTQYF. The CDR3, as DNA: TGTGCCAGCTCAATTTTCGTGACAAGTGAGGCAGATACGCAGTATTTT.

The chain links TRBV7-9 to TRBJ2-1; 9 bases are shared with TRBD2. V gave up 3 bases and J gave up 8 bases; unmatched junction bases: 11. Germline V gene data show CDR1 as SEHNR and CDR2 as FQNEAQ (reference sequence). This CDR3 region has 16 residues. CDR3 protein: CASSFSASGIFHEQFF. The CDR3, as DNA: TGTGCCAGCAGCTTTAGCGCTAGCGGGATTTTTCATGAGCAGTTCTTC. The full variable domain, its missing parts supplied by reference TRBV7-9 and TRBJ2-1, is DTGVSQNPRHKITKRGQNVTFRCDPISEHNRLYWYRQTLGQGPEFLTYFQNEAQLEKSRLLSDRFSAERPKGSFSTLEIQRTEQGDSAMYLCASSFSASGIFHEQFFGPGTRLTVL.

V gene TRBV18 combines with J gene TRBJ2-1; TRBD1 matches at 7 bases. V lost 6 bases and J lost 6; bases outside the gene matches: 2. CDR1 is KGHSH and CDR2 is LQKENI in the germline V gene. The CDR3 is 12 amino acids. The CDR3 coding sequence is TGTGCCAGCTCGGGACAGACCAATGAGCAGTTCTTC. Encoded protein: CASSGQTNEQFF.

The chain carries TRBV6-1 and TRBJ2-7, with 10 bases that match TRBD1. The CDR3 is 14 residues long. Germline lookup yields CDR1 MNHNS and CDR2 SASEGT. Losses at the gene ends were 5 bases for V and 3 bases for J; bases not matched to a gene: 4. The CDR3 bases are TGTGCCAGCAGTCGGACAGGGGGTCACTACGAGCAGTACTTC. It is translated as CASSRTGGHYEQYF.

This rearrangement joins TRBV27 to TRBJ2-5; the D gene is possibly TRBD1 (6 bases). CDR3 length equals 15 residues. V lost 5 bases, J lost 7 bases, and 20 bases lay in between. Germline loops: CDR1 MNHEY, CDR2 SMNVEV (reference sequence). The CDR3 DNA reads TGTGCCAGCAGTCAATTCATACAGGGACCCGGGACCCAGTACTTC. Encoded protein: CASSQFIQGPGTQYF.

The chain uses TRBV4-3 and TRBJ2-3; 11 positions agree with TRBD1. Per germline, CDR1 LGHNA and CDR2 YSLEER. CDR3 length equals 16 residues. Trimming cost V 1 base and J 2 bases; bases outside gene matches: 2. The chain's CDR3 is CASSQGDRGVTDTQYF. The CDR3 DNA reads TGCGCCAGCAGCCAAGGGGACAGGGGGGTCACAGATACGCAGTATTTT.

The V gene is TRBV19, the J gene TRBJ1-2; 7 bases map to TRBD1. Trimming took 5 bases from V and 3 from J; bases not matched to a gene: 6. Germline lookup yields CDR1 LNHDA and CDR2 SQIVND (reference sequence). CDR3 length equals 14 residues. CDR3 in amino acids: CASSQTGRDYGYTF. CDR3 DNA: TGTGCCAGTAGTCAGACAGGGCGGGACTATGGCTACACCTTC.

The V call is TRBV9, the J call TRBJ2-2, with D possibly matching TRBD2 (6 bases). The V gene lost 3 bases and the J gene lost 7 bases, with 22 bases spanning the gap. The CDR3 runs to 17 residues. Germline CDR1 and CDR2: SGDLS and YYNGEE. The CDR3 loop reads CASSAPQVGGHGGELFF. CDR3 in DNA: TGTGCCAGCAGCGCCCCTCAGGTGGGGGGTCATGGCGGGGAGCTGTTTTTT. The whole variable domain, remainder taken from reference TRBV9 and TRBJ2-2, is DSGVTQTPKHLITATGQRVTLRCSPRSGDLSVYWYQQSLDQGLQFLIQYYNGEERAKGNILERFSAQQFPDLHSELNLSSLELGDSALYFCASSAPQVGGHGGELFFGEGSRLTVL.

The gene calls are TRBV6-4 and TRBJ1-1, with D uncertain. V lost 4 bases and J lost 5, with 11 bases in between. The CDR3 is made up of 13 amino acids. Germline V gene sequence: CDR1 MRHNA, CDR2 SNTAGT. The CDR3 nucleotides read TGTGCCAGCAGTGGGGAGGAAAATACTGAAGCTTTCTTT. Protein product: CASSGEENTEAFF.

This chain links TRBV5-1 with TRBJ1-4; the D is unclear. V was cut by 4 bases and J by 2 bases, with 9 bases left in between. The CDR3 extends over 14 amino acids. The germline V gene encodes CDR1 SGHRS and CDR2 YFSETQ. CDR3 in DNA: TGCGCCAGCAGCCATGGAGGTACTAATGAAAAACTGTTTTTT. It specifies CASSHGGTNEKLFF.

The chain employs TRBV4-3 and TRBJ2-1; weak D call: TRBD1 (5 bases). The germline V gene encodes CDR1 LGHNA and CDR2 YSLEER. The length of the CDR3 is 15 residues. Trimming removed 2 bases at V and 4 bases at J, with 12 bases between. The CDR3: CASSQQYQGYNEQFF. DNA of the CDR3: TGCGCCAGCAGCCAACAATATCAGGGTTACAATGAGCAGTTCTTC.